One sample yielded the 15 T cell receptor beta chains listed below, sequenced in a study of blood T cell repertoires in COVID-19. Repertoires were generated with immunoSEQ multiplex PCR, while TCRdb's copy carries only in-frame clones and drops some. The data contain more than 120,000 clones, 85% of them singletons. Material for sequencing was peripheral blood. These receptors all stem from a human donor with acute or convalescent COVID-19. The donor label of this sample is uncertain.

This clone has more than one count but fewer than ten. The chain employs TRBV29-1 and TRBJ1-1, with 8 bases aligning to TRBD1. Per the germline V gene, CDR1 is SQVTM and CDR2 is ANQGSEA. V was clipped by 5 bases and J by 6 bases; unmatched bases: 5. This CDR3 is built from 12 residues. The CDR3 region has the DNA TGCAGCGTTCAGGGGGCAGAGGCTGAAGCTTTCTTT. Amino acid sequence: CSVQGAEAEAFF.

The chain employs TRBV5-4 and TRBJ2-2; possible D gene TRBD2, 6 bases. V gave up 0 bases and J gave up 2 bases, with 11 bases separating them. Per the germline V gene, CDR1 is SGHNT and CDR2 is YYREEE (reference sequence). The length of the CDR3 is 16 residues. The CDR3 sequence: CASSLGSGVNTGELFF. The CDR3 DNA reads as TGTGCCAGCAGCTTGGGATCGGGGGTTAACACCGGGGAGCTGTTTTTT.

This clone was seen once. The chain is built from TRBV18 and TRBJ2-1; possibly TRBD1 for D (6 bases). Between the trimmed V and J ends, which lost 3 bases and 5 bases, there was a span of 14 bases. The CDR3 totals 15 residues. Germline CDR1 reads KGHSH; CDR2 reads LQKENI. CDR3 sequence (DNA): TGTGCCAGCTCACCGACAGGAGGACTGAACAATGAGCAGTTCTTC. Residues: CASSPTGGLNNEQFF. Filled out from reference TRBV18 and TRBJ2-1, the complete variable domain reads NAGVMQNPRHLVRRRGQEARLRCSPMKGHSHVYWYRQLPEEGLKFMVYLQKENIIDESGMPKERFSAEFPKEGPSILRIQQVVRGDSAAYFCASSPTGGLNNEQFFGPGTRLTVL.

The chain combines TRBV24-1 with TRBJ2-3; 10 bases fit TRBD2. Germline-derived CDR1 and CDR2 are KGHDR and SFDVKD. The CDR3 has 17 residues. Trimming cost V 0 bases and J 4 bases; bases outside gene matches: 6. For the CDR3, the DNA is TGTGCCACCAGTGATTTGCGAGCGGGGGGGGCGTCAGATACGCAGTATTTT. It yields the protein CATSDLRAGGASDTQYF.

This clone has a single count. The CDR3 loop reads CASSSPRPGTGLSEQYF. DNA for the CDR3: TGTGCCAGCAGCTCCCCTCGTCCTGGGACAGGGTTGTCCGAGCAGTACTTC. The genes are TRBV5-4 and TRBJ2-7; TRBD1 aligns across 9 bases. Per the germline V gene, CDR1 is SGHNT and CDR2 is YYREEE (reference sequence). V was pared by 3 bases and J by 6 bases, with 16 bases of the junction left unmatched. The CDR3 extends over 17 amino acids.

The J gene is TRBJ1-2, the V gene TRBV9; TRBD1 might be the D (6 bases). Germline CDR1 and CDR2: SGDLS and YYNGEE. V lost 4 bases, J lost 7 bases, and 23 bases lay in between. The CDR3 loop spans 16 amino acids. The CDR3 nucleotides read TGTGCCAGCAGCCAACACCCGGCCACAGGGCAAGGTGGCTACACCTTC. Translating it yields CASSQHPATGQGGYTF.

This chain joins TRBV21-1 and TRBJ1-2. TRBV21-1 is recorded as a pseudogene. The CDR3 has 14 amino acids. CDR3 bases: TGTGCCAGCAGTCCCTCGGGGGGCAACTATGGCTACACCTTC. Protein product: CASSPSGGNYGYTF.

V usage is TRBV19 and J usage is TRBJ2-1; TRBD1 might be the D (6 bases). The CDR3 has 12 residues. Between the trimmed V and J ends, which lost 3 bases and 13 bases, there was a span of 13 bases. Per germline, CDR1 LNHDA and CDR2 SQIVND (reference sequence). CDR3 DNA sequence: TGTGCCAGTAGTATGGGTGGACAGCCACAGTTCTTC. Its translation is CASSMGGQPQFF.

The rearrangement uses TRBV30 and TRBJ1-1; perhaps TRBD1 as D (6 bases). With 5 bases removed from V and 7 bases from J, the gap between germline ends came to 20 bases. This CDR3 contains 14 residues. Germline CDR1 GTSNPN, CDR2 SVGIG (reference sequence). The CDR3 protein is CAWLTRRGMVEAFF. In nucleotides, the CDR3 is TGTGCCTGGCTTACCCGCAGGGGTATGGTTGAAGCTTTCTTT.

The chain recombines TRBV7-9 with TRBJ2-5, with TRBD2 identical over 16 bases. Germline CDR1 is SEHNR and CDR2 is FQNEAQ (reference sequence). V lost 3 bases to trimming and J lost 4 bases; unmatched junction nucleotides: 8. CDR3 size: 18 residues. The CDR3 coding sequence is TGTGCCAGCAGCTTGGGACTAGCGGGGGGGCGAGTAGGAGAGACCCAGTACTTC. Translation gives CASSLGLAGGRVGETQYF.

In this sample, this clone turned up once. The rearrangement joins TRBV28 to TRBJ2-7; 7 bases agree with TRBD1. Germline CDR1 MDHEN, CDR2 SYDVKM. V shed 7 bases and J 3 bases; nucleotides not matched to a gene: 6. This CDR3 has 13 amino acids. This chain's CDR3 is CASTRTGLYEQYV. The CDR3 coding sequence is TGTGCCAGCACGCGGACAGGCCTCTACGAGCAGTACGTC.

This chain joins TRBV7-3 and TRBJ2-5; 7 nucleotides align to TRBD2. Germline V gene data show CDR1 as SGHTA and CDR2 as FQGTGA. With V trimmed by 5 bases and J by 1 base, 7 bases remained unmatched. CDR3 length: 15 residues. Here the CDR3 DNA reads TGTGCCAGCAGCCCCTCTGGGGGGGTCCAAGAGACCCAGTACTTC. Translating it yields CASSPSGGVQETQYF.

The chain is built from TRBV12-5 and TRBJ1-1; no firm D call. The CDR3 loop spans 13 amino acids. Germline lookup yields CDR1 LGHNT and CDR2 FRNRAP. Trimming cost V 1 base and J 7 bases, with 10 bases left between them. CDR3 sequence (DNA): TGTGCTAGTGGTTTGGGCCATACTTTTGAAGCTTTCTTT. Protein product: CASGLGHTFEAFF.

This sequence joins TRBV6-6 and TRBJ2-2, with no clear D. V was shortened by 6 bases and J by 0 bases, with 8 bases between the two germline ends. CDR1 is MNHNY and CDR2 is SVGAGI in the germline V gene (reference sequence). The CDR3 length is 14 residues. The CDR3 reads CASRPGPNTGELFF. The DNA for the CDR3 is TGTGCCAGCAGACCTGGGCCGAACACCGGGGAGCTGTTTTTT.

In its sample, this clone was seen once. The chain joins TRBV5-1 to TRBJ1-1; D possibly corresponds to TRBD1 (5 bases). The CDR3 is 15 residues long. Germline V gives CDR1 SGHRS, CDR2 YFSETQ. Trimming removed 3 bases at V and 1 base at J, with 13 bases between. Here the CDR3 reads CASSSPPTGNTEAFF. As DNA, the CDR3 is TGCGCCAGCAGCTCGCCCCCAACAGGGAACACTGAAGCTTTCTTT.